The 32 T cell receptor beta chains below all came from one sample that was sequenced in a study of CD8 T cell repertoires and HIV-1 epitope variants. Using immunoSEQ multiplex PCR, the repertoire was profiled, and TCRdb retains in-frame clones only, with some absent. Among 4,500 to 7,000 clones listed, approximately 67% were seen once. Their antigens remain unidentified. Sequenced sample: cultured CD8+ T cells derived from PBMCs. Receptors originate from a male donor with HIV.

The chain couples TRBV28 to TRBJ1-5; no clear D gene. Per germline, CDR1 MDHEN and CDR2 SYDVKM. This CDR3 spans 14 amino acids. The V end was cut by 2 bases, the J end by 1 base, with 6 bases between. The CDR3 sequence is CASSLLVSNQPQHF. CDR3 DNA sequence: TGTGCCAGCAGTTTACTTGTGAGCAATCAGCCCCAGCATTTT.

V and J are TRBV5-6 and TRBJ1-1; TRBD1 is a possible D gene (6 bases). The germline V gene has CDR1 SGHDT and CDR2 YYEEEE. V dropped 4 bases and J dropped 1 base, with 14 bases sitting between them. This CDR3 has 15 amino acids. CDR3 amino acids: CASSPGGRANTEAFF. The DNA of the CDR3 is TGTGCCAGCAGCCCTGGGGGCAGGGCGAACACTGAAGCTTTCTTT.

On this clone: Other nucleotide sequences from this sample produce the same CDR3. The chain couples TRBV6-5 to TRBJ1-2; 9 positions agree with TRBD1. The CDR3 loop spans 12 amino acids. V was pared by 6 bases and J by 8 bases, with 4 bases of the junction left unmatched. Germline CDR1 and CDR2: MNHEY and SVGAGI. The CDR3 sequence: CASRDRGNGYTF. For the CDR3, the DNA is TGTGCCAGCAGAGACAGGGGGAACGGCTACACCTTC.

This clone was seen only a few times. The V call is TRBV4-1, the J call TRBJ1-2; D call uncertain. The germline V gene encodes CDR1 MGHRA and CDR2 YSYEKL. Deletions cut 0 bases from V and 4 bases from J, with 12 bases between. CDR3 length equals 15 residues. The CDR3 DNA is TGCGCCAGCAGCCAAGAATTGTCCGCCGTCTATGGCTACACCTTC. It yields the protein CASSQELSAVYGYTF.

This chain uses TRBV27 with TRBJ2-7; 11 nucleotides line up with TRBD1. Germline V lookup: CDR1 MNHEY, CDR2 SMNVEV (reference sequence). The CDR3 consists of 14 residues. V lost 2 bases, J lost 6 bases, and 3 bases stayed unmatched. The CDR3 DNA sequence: TGTGCCAGCAGTTTAGGCGGGACAGGGGGCGAGCAGTACTTC. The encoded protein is CASSLGGTGGEQYF.

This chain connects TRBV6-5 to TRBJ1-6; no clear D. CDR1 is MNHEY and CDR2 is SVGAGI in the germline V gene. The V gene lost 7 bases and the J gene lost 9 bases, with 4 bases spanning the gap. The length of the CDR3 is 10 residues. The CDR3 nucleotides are TGTGCCAGCAATAGTTCACCCCTCCACTTT. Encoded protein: CASNSSPLHF.

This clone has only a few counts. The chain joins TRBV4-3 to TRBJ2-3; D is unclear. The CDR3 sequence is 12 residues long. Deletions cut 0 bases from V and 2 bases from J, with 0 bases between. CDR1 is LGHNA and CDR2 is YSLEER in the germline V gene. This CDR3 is CASSQDTDTQYF. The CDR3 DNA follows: TGCGCCAGCAGCCAAGACACAGATACGCAGTATTTT.

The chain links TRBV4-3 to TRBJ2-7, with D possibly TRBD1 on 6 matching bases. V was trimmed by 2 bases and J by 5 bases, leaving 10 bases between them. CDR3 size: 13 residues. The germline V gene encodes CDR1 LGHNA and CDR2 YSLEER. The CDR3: CASSQFGQNEQYF. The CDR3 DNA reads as TGCGCCAGCAGCCAATTCGGACAGAACGAGCAGTACTTC.

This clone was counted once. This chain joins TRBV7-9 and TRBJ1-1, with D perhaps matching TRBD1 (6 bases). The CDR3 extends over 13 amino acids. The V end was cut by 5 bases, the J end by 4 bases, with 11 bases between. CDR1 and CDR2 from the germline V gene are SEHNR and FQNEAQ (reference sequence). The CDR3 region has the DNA TGTGCCAGCAGCCCACCGGGGGCCACTGAAGCTTTCTTT. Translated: CASSPPGATEAFF.

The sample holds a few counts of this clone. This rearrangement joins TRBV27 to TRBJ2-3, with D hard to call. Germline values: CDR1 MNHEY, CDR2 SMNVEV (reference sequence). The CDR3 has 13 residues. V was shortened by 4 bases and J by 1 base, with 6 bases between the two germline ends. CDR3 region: CASSSWGTDTQYF. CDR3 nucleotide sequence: TGTGCCAGCAGTTCGTGGGGCACAGATACGCAGTATTTT.

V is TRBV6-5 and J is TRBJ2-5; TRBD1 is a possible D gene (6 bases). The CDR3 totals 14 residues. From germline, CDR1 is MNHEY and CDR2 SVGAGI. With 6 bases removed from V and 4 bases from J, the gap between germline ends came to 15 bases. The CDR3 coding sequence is TGTGCCAGCAGCCCCAGGGGCTCGGGAGAGACCCAGTACTTC. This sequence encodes CASSPRGSGETQYF.

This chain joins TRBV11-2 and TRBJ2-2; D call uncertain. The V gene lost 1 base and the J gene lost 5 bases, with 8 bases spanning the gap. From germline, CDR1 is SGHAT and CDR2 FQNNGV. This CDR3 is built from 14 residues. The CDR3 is CASSLARKTGELFF. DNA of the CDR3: TGTGCCAGCAGCTTAGCCAGGAAAACCGGGGAGCTGTTTTTT. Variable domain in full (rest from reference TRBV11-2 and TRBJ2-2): EAGVAQSPRYKIIEKRQSVAFWCNPISGHATLYWYQQILGQGPKLLIQFQNNGVVDDSQLPKDRFSAERLKGVDSTLKIQPAKLEDSAVYLCASSLARKTGELFFGEGSRLTVL.

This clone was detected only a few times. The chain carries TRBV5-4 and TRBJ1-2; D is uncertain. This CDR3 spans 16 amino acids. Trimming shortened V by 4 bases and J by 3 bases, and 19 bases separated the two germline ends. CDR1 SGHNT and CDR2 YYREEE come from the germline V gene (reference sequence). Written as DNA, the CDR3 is TGTGCCAGCAGCCCTTGGCCGGTAGAATTGGACTATGGCTACACCTTC. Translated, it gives CASSPWPVELDYGYTF.

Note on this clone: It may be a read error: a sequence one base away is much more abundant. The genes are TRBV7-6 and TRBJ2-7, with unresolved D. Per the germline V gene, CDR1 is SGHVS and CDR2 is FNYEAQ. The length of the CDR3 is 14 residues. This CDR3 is CAGSLLDGSYEQYF. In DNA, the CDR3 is TGTGCCGGCAGCTTACTGGACGGATCCTACGAGCAGTACTTC.

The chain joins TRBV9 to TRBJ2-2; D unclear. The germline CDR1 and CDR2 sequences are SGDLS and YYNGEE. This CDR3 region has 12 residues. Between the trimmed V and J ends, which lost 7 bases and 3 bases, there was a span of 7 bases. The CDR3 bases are TGTGCCAGCGGCCAAGACACCGGGGAGCTGTTTTTT. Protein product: CASGQDTGELFF. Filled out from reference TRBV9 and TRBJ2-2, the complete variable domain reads DSGVTQTPKHLITATGQRVTLRCSPRSGDLSVYWYQQSLDQGLQFLIQYYNGEERAKGNILERFSAQQFPDLHSELNLSSLELGDSALYFCASGQDTGELFFGEGSRLTVL.

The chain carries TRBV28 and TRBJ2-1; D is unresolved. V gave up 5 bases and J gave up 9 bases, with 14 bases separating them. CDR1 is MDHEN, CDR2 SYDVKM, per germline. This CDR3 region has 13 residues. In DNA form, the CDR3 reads TGTGCCAGCAGTCCCCAGAGAGCCCGTGAGCAGTTCTTC. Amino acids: CASSPQRAREQFF.

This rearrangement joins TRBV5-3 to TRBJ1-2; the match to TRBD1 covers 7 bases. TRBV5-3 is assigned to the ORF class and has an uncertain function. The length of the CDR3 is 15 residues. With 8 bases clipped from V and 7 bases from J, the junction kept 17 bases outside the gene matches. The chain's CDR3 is CASSLGDSGRGGYTF. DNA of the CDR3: TGTGCCAGCAGCCTAGGGGACAGCGGGAGGGGTGGCTACACCTTC.

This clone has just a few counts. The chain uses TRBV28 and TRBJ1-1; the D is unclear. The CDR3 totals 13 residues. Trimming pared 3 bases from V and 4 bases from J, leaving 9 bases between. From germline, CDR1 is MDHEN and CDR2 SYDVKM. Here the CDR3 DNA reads TGTGCCAGCAGTTTGATGGGTGGCACTGAAGCTTTCTTT. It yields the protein CASSLMGGTEAFF.

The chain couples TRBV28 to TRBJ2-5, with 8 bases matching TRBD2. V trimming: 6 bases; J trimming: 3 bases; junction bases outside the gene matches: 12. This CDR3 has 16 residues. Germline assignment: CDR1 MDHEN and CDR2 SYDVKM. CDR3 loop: CASRYPGTRGEETQYF. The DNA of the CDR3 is TGTGCCAGCAGATACCCCGGGACTAGGGGTGAAGAGACCCAGTACTTC.

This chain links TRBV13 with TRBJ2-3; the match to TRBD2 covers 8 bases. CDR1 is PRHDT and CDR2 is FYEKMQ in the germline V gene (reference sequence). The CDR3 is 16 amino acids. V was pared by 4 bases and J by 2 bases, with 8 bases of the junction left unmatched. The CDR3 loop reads CASSSILAENTDTQYF. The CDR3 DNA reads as TGTGCCAGCAGCTCCATACTAGCGGAGAACACAGATACGCAGTATTTT.

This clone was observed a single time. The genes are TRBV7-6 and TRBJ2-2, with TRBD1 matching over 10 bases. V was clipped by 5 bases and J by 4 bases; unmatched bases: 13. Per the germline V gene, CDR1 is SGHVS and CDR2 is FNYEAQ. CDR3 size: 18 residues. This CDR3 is CASSASTGGGGSTGELFF. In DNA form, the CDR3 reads TGTGCCAGCAGCGCATCGACAGGGGGCGGCGGTAGCACCGGGGAGCTGTTTTTT. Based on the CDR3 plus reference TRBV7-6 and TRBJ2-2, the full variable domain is GAGVSQSPRYKVTKRGQDVALRCDPISGHVSLYWYRQALGQGPEFLTYFNYEAQQDKSGLPNDRFSAERPEGSISTLTIQRTEQRDSAMYRCASSASTGGGGSTGELFFGEGSRLTVL.

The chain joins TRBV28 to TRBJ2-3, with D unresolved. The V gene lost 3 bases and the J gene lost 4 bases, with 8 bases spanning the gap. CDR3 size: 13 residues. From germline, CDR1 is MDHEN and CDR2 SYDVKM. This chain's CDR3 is CASSFLGPDTQYF. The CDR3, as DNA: TGTGCCAGCAGTTTTCTAGGTCCAGATACGCAGTATTTT.

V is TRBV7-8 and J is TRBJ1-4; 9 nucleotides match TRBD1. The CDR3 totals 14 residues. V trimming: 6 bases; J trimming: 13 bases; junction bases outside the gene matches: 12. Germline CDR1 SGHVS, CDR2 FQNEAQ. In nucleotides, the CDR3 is TGTGCCAGCAGTGGCGGGACAGGGATAGGGATACTGTTTTTT. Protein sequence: CASSGGTGIGILFF.

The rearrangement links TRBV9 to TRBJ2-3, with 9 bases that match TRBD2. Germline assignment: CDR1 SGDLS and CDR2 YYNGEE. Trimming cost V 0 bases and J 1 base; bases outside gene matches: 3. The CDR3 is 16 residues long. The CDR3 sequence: CASSVGSGGGTDTQYF. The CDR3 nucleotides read TGTGCCAGCAGCGTAGGTAGCGGGGGCGGCACAGATACGCAGTATTTT.

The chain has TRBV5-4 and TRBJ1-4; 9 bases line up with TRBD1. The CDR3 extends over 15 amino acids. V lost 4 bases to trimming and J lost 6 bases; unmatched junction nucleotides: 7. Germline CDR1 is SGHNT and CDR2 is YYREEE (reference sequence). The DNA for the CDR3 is TGTGCCAGCAGCGTTTCCGGGACAGGGTATGAAAAACTGTTTTTT. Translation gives CASSVSGTGYEKLFF.

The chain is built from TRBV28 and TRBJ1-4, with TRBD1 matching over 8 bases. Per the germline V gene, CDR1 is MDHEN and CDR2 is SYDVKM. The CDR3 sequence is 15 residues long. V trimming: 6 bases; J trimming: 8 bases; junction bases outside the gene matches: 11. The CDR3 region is CASRRTGHVGEKLFF. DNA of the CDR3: TGTGCCAGCAGGAGGACAGGGCACGTAGGGGAAAAACTGTTTTTT.

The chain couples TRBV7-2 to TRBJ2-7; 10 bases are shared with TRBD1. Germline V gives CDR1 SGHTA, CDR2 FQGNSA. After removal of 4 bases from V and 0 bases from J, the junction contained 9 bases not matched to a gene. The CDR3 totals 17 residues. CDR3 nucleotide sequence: TGTGCCAGCAGCTCGGAAGGGACAGGGGATAACTCCTACGAGCAGTACTTC. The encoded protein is CASSSEGTGDNSYEQYF.

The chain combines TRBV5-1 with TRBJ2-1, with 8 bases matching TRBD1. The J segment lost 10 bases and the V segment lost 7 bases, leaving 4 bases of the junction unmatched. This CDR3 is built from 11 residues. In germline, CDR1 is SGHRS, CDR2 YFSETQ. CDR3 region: CASYGTGEQFF. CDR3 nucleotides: TGCGCCAGCTATGGGACAGGAGAGCAGTTCTTC. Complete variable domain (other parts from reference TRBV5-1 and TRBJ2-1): KAGVTQTPRYLIKTRGQQVTLSCSPISGHRSVSWYQQTPGQGLQFLFEYFSETQRNKGNFPGRFSGRQFSNSRSEMNVSTLELGDSALYLCASYGTGEQFFGPGTRLTVL.

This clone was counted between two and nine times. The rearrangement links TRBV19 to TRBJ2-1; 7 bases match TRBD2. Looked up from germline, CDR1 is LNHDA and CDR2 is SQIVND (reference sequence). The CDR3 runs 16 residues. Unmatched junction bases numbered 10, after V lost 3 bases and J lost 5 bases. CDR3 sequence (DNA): TGTGCCAGTAGTATGGCGGGGGTTTGGATGGACAATGAGCAGTTCTTC. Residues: CASSMAGVWMDNEQFF. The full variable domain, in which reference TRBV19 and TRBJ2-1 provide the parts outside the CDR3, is DGGITQSPKYLFRKEGQNVTLSCEQNLNHDAMYWYRQDPGQGLRLIYYSQIVNDFQKGDIAEGYSVSREKKESFPLTVTSAQKNPTAFYLCASSMAGVWMDNEQFFGPGTRLTVL.

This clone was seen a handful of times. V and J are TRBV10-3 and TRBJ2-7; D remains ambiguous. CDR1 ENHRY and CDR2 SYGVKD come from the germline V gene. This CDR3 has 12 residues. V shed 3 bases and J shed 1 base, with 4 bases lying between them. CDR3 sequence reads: CAISDLSYEQYF. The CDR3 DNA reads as TGTGCCATCAGTGATCTATCCTACGAGCAGTACTTC.

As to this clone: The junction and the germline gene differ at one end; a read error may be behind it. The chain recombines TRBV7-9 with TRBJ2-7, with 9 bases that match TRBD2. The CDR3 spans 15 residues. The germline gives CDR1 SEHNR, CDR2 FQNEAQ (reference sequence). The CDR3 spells CASSLEGSGSYEQYF. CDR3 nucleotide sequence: TGCGCCAGCAGCCTTGAAGGTAGCGGGAGTTACGAGCAGTACTTC.

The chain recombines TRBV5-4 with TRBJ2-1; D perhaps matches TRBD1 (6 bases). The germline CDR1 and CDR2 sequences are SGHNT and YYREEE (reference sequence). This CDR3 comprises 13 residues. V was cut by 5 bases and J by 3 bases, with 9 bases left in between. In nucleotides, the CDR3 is TGTGCCAGCAGACCGGACAGCTACAATGAGCAGTTCTTC. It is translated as CASRPDSYNEQFF.